The T cell receptor beta chain described here comes from a study of shared clonotypes between healthy human individuals (dated by TCRdb to the early 2020s). Concerning the study at large: A couple of women and a few men aged 18 to 49 years were included in the cohort. Each donor's leukapheresis produced roughly between roughly 0.85 and 9.5 billion PBMCs. To increase sequencing depth and limit assay-specific biases, TCR repertoire library preparation and sequencing were carried out by different laboratories using diverse techniques. For each donor, CD4 naive and CD4 memory were each run on three plates, CD8 naive on two plates, and CD8 memory on one plate. Blood TCR repertoires of 5 or 6 healthy adults were deeply sequenced to estimate repertoire size and the extent of clonotype sharing between individuals. What the study reported, not specific to this receptor: Sharing across a few donors was observed for about 4.8% of naive CD4, 3% to 4% of naive CD8, 2% to 2.5% of memory CD4, and roughly 0.4% of memory CD8 clonotypes. Even with the large sequencing depth, rarefaction of the sorted-subset datasets indicated that sequencing was incomplete. Compared with non-shared clonotypes, the clonotypes found in all four sorted-subset donors had higher generation probabilities. Based on pairwise subsampling, the degree of clonotype sharing among donors was expected to be affected by sequencing depth. Larger estimated clonotype richness was generally found for naive subsets than for memory subsets. Sampling was restricted to blood, and TCR repertoires in tissues likely differ from the TCR repertoires found in blood. The small number of donors limited the genetic and exposure-history diversity represented.

Using the deep immunoSEQ assay, multiplex PCR amplified TCR CDR3 regions from genomic DNA. Extracted genomic DNA from each cell subset was spread evenly across all wells of several immunoSEQ 96-well plates, with each plate serving as a replicate. For sorted subsets, approximately 200 ng of genomic DNA, equivalent to tens of thousands of T cell genomes, went into each replicate PCR. Purified libraries were quantified with a Qubit 3.0 fluorometer, sized on a Bioanalyzer 2100, and re-quantified with the KAPA Library Quantification kit. Every immunoSEQ 96-well plate was sequenced on a separate single-read 150-cycle Illumina NextSeq 550 flow cell. Regarding the original processing steps: Because the immunoSEQ output included only junctional sequences and no quality scores, the filtering could not be the same as the filtering used for full-length reads. To assign V/J genes and CDR3, sequences were annotated against IMGT germline references using PyIR, a Python wrapper for IgBLAST v1.9. Any read was removed if the V/J assignment was weak (E-value above 1e-6), the CDR3 was missing, or the read contained stop codons, out-of-frame junctions, or ambiguous translated residues. V3J clonotypes were defined by identical inferred V gene, J gene, and CDR3 amino acid sequence. To compute the percentage overlap between repertoires, the number of shared unique clonotypes was divided by the size of the smaller repertoire. Repertoire richness was assessed with RTK rarefaction, the Chao1 estimator, and Recon v2.1 estimates of unobserved clonotypes. Generation probabilities for all TCRbeta clonotypes obtained by the gDNA method from a handful of donors were computed using OLGA. TCRdb holds this immuneACCESS table with in-frame rearrangements only. Some clones are missing; in checked studies, unresolved V genes explain under half, and the rest has no known cause. That table gives V, J and clone size, and the DNA gave D and trimming. The sample table lists 2,500,000 or so clones, approximately 94% of them with a count of one. The biggest ten clones account for over 0.12% of the sample.

Note on this clone: What this receptor recognizes is not known. Within one base of it there is no much larger clone, and no base qualities were kept.

The V and J ends are trimmed by 2 bases and 0 bases, leaving 11 bases between them. CDR1 LNHDA and CDR2 SQIVND were looked up in the germline V gene (reference sequence). The CDR3 starts with the cysteine, ends with the phenylalanine, and has 16 residues. Only CDR3 DNA is held: 48 bases, read in frame from base 1. The donors were healthy, HIV-negative adults with no recently reported acute infections or vaccinations. All donors were Caucasian adults living in Nashville, Tennessee, USA. CD4+ T cells were enriched by magnetic negative selection; naive cells were then positively selected on CD45RA, and the negative fraction formed the memory subset. After blood collection by leukapheresis, PBMCs were isolated using Ficoll-Histopaque density gradient centrifugation and then cryopreserved in the vapor phase of liquid nitrogen. Analytical flow cytometry was used to check the purity and quantity of each magnetically sorted T cell population. Each sorted fraction had its genomic DNA isolated and then quantified by UV absorbance on a Nanodrop 2000c.

This receptor was identified in a man aged 18 to 30 in good health. The V and J genes are TRBV19 and TRBJ1-5; no D gene is confidently identified. Material for sequencing was naive CD4+ T cells sorted from blood. The cell subset or site label, as the study defines it: CD45RA+ positively selected. The CDR3 region reads CASSIITFRSNQPQHF. The DNA sequence follows: TGTGCCAGTAGTATAATAACGTTCCGTAGCAATCAGCCCCAGCATTTT.